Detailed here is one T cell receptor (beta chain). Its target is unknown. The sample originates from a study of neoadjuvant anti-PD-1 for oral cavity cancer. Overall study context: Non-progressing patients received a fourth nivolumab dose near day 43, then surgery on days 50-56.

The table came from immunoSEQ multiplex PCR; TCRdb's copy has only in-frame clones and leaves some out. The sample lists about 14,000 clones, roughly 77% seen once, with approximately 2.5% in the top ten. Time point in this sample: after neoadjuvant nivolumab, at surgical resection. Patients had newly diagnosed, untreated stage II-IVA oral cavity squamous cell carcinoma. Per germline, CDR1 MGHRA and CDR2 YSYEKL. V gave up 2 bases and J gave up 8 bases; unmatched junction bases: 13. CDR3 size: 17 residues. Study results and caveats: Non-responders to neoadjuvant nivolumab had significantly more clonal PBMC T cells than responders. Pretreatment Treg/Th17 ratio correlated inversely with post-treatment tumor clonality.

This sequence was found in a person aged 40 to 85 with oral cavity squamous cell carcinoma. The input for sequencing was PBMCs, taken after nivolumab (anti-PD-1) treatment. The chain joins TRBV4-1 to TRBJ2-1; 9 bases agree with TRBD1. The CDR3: CASSQRGFRDRADEQFF. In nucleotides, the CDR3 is TGCGCCAGCAGCCAACGTGGTTTCCGGGACAGGGCGGATGAGCAGTTCTTC.